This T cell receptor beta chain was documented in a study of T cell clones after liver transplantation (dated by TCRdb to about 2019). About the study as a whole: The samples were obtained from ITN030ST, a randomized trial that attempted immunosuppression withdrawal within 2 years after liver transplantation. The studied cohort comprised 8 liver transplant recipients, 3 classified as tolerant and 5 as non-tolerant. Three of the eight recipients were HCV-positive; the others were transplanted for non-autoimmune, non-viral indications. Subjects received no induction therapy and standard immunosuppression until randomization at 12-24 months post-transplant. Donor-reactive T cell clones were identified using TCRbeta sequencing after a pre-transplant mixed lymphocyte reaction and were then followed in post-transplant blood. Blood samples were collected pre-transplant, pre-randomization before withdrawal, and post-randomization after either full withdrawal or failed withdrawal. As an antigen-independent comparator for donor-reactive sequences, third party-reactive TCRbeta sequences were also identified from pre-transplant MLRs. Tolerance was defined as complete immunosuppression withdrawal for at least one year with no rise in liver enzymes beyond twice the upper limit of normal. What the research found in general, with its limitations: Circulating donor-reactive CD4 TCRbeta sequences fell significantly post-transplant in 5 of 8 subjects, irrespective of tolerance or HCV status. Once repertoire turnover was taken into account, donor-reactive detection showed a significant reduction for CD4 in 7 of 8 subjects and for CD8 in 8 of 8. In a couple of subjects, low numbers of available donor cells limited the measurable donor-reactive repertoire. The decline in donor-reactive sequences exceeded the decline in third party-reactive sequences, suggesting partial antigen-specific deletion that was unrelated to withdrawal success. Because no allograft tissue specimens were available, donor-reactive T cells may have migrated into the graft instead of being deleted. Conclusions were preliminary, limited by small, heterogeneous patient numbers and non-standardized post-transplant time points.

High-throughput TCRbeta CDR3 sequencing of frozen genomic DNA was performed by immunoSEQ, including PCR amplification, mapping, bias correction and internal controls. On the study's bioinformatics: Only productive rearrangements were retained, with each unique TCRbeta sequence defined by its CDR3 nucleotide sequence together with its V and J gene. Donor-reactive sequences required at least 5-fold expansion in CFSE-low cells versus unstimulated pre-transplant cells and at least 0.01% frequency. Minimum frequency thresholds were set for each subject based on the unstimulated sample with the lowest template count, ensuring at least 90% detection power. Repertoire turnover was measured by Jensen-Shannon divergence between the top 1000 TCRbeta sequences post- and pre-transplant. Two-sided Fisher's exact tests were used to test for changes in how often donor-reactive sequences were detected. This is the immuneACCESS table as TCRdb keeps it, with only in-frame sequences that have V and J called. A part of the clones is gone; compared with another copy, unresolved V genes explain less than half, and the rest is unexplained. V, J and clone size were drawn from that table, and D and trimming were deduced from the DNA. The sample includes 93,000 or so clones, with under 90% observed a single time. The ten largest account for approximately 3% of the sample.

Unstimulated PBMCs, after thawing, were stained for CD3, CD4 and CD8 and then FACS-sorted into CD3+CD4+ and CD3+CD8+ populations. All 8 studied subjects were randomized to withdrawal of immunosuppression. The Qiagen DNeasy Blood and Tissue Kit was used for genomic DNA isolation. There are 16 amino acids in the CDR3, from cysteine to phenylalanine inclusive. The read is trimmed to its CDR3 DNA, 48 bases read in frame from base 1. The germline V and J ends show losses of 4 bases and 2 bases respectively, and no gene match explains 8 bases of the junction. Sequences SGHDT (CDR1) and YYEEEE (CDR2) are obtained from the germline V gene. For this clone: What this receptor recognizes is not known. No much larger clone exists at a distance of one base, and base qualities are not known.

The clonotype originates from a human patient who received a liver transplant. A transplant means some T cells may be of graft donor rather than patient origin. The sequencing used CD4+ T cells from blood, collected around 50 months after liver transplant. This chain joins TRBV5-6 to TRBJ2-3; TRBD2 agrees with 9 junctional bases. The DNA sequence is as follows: TGTGCCAGCAGCAAAGGACTAGCGAGGACCACAGATACGCAGTATTTT. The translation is CASSKGLARTTDTQYF.